The rows below give T cell receptor beta chains drawn from one sample of a study of control samples from healthy donors and cancer patients. Measured with immunoSEQ multiplex PCR; TCRdb has only the in-frame clones, and not every one. The sample lists 40,000 to 50,000 clones; about three quarters were seen once. The sample comprised formalin-fixed, paraffin-embedded tissue. These receptors were obtained from a male donor with melanoma. Both conserved end residues are part of each CDR3. Fields, in order: clone size, V gene, CDR3 protein. Not every row has a clone size; where given, it reads once, few, many or a size class.

.,TRBV6-5,CASRRELNNQPQHF
.,TRBV2,CASRLGGNIQYF
.,TRBV24-1,CATSDSGGYKGAYNEQFF
.,TRBV10-3,CAIKPKGDSYEQYF
.,TRBV28,CASSLIPRTSLGTQYF
.,TRBV14,CASSLPTGLAHEQFF
.,TRBV30,CAFYRPSGANVLTF
.,TRBV2,CASSEMADSPLHF
.,TRBV19,CASSLSREVPDTQYF
.,TRBV7-2,CASSGLLGEQFF
.,TRBV7-2,CASSYMTSSTQYF
.,TRBV10-3,CAISAATEAFF
few,TRBV19,CASSIGLAYEQYF
.,TRBV5-1,CASSLAVRYEQYF
.,TRBV5-4,CASSLAGSPYEQYF